This T cell receptor beta chain appears in the sequencing data of a study of long-term antiretroviral therapy in people with HIV. General study findings and limits: Dating from the mid-2000s to the late 2010s, the blood was possibly obtained under older ART regimens.

Researchers report immunoSEQ v3.0 was run at survey level. Repertoires were generated with immunoSEQ multiplex PCR, while TCRdb's copy carries only in-frame clones and drops some. The repertoire includes tens of thousands of clones, approximately 80% of them detected once, and around 6.5% sits in the top ten. Per the germline V gene, CDR1 is SGHVS and CDR2 is FQNEAQ. Trimming removed 1 base at V and 5 bases at J, with 8 bases between. The CDR3 is 13 residues long. In regard to this clone: Its specificity is unknown.

The rearrangement joins TRBV7-8 to TRBJ2-5; D is ambiguous. This TCR was sampled from a man between 18 and 29 years old with HIV. This specimen consisted of unsorted PBMCs, obtained 0.6 years after starting antiretroviral therapy. The CDR3 bases are TGTGCCAGCAGCTTAGAACTAACGGAGACCCAGTACTTC. Translating it yields CASSLELTETQYF. The full variable domain, rest sourced from reference TRBV7-8 and TRBJ2-5, is GAGVSQSPRYKVAKRGQDVALRCDPISGHVSLFWYQQALGQGPEFLTYFQNEAQLDKSGLPSDRFFAERPEGSVSTLKIQRTQQEDSAVYLCASSLELTETQYFGPGTRLLVL.